This T cell receptor (beta chain) was captured in a study of molecular identifiers for immune sequencing clone quantification. Naive CD8 sequencing libraries were generated from around 20,000 to 990,000 sorted cells, with 10%, 30% or 50% RNA as input. Sorting recovered naive CD8 T cells on a CD8+CD4-CCR7+CD45RA+ profile. The ends were cut back, 3 bases at V and 1 base at J, with 19 bases in the middle. The germline V gene has CDR1 DFQATT and CDR2 SNEGSKA (reference sequence). The CDR3 has 16 residues. Study-level findings and limits: Identical TCR molecules sharing a barcode could underestimate highly expanded clone sizes.

In the case of this clonotype: The antigen remains unidentified.

TCRdb reanalysed the PCR reads using MiXCR and keeps one entry per CDR3 protein. The sample shows around 480,000 distinct CDR3 sequences, 25% of them seen only once. This TCR came from a human donor in good health. Some libraries in this study had Jurkat cell RNA spiked in. What was sequenced was naive CD8+ T cells from blood, with Jurkat cell RNA spiked in. The sample's subset: FACS-sorted CD8+CD4-CCR7+CD45RA+ naive T cells. V is TRBV20-1 and J is TRBJ2-7; either TRBD1 or TRBD2 may fit D (6 bases each). The CDR3 protein is CSARSAPRGLSYEQYF. The CDR3 DNA reads TGCAGTGCTAGGTCTGCCCCCCGGGGGCTTTCCTACGAGCAGTACTTC.